This is a list of T cell receptor beta chains from one sample in a study of CD4 T cells in relation to SARS-CoV-2 and coronaviruses. Generated by immunoSEQ multiplex PCR, the TCRdb table keeps only in-frame clones and is missing some. The data hold approximately 20,000 clones, with 60% to 80% observed a single time. These receptors lack a known antigen. Sequenced sample: CD4+ T cells from PBMCs, cultured in vitro. These receptor sequences come from a human donor in good health. CDR3s include the opening cysteine and the closing phenylalanine or tryptophan. D genes are given only for firm matches. Not every row has a clone size; where given, it reads once, few, many or a size class.

D | J | size | V | DNA | CDR3
. | TRBJ2-2 | . | TRBV4-1 | TGCGCCAGCAGCCAAGATCCCTTTACTTCCGGGGAGCTGTTTTTT | CASSQDPFTSGELFF
TRBD2 | TRBJ2-1 | once | TRBV5-1 | TGCGCCAGCAGCGTGACTAGCGGGGGGGGGTATGAGCAGTTCTTC | CASSVTSGGGYEQFF
TRBD1 | TRBJ2-7 | . | TRBV5-1 | TGCGCCAGCTCCCTGGACAGGGACTCCTACGAGCAGTACTTC | CASSLDRDSYEQYF
. | TRBJ1-4 | . | TRBV14 | TGTGCCAGCAGCCAAGGTCCAGCGGCTAATGAAAAACTGTTTTTT | CASSQGPAANEKLFF
TRBD2 | TRBJ2-3 | . | TRBV7-9 | TGTGCCAGGAGCGGGAACGAGGGCACAGATACGCAGTATTTT | CARSGNEGTDTQYF
. | TRBJ2-7 | hyperexpanded | TRBV7-3 | TGTGCCAGCAGCTTAAGCGGGGCGAGCTCCTACGAGCAGTACTTC | CASSLSGASSYEQYF
. | TRBJ2-2 | . | TRBV6-5 | TGTGCCAGCAGCAAAAACAGTAGGGAGCTGTTTTTT | CASSKNSRELFF
. | TRBJ1-3 | few | TRBV9 | TGTGCCAGCAGCGCGAGAGGAAACACCATATATTTT | CASSARGNTIYF
TRBD2 | TRBJ2-7 | . | TRBV9 | TGTGCCAGCAGCGTAGCCGCGGGAGCTGAGCAGTACTTC | CASSVAAGAEQYF
. | TRBJ2-2 | . | TRBV6-6 | TGTGCCAGCAGTTACTCAAGACTAGAGGTTGGGGAGCTGTTTTTT | CASSYSRLEVGELFF
. | TRBJ2-5 | . | TRBV2 | TGTGCCAGTTCCGGGAGTAAAGAGACCCAGTACTTC | CASSGSKETQYF
. | TRBJ1-2 | once | TRBV29-1 | TGCAGCGTCGCGGGGGGGCCAGGTTGGGTCTATGGCTACACCTTC | CSVAGGPGWVYGYTF
. | TRBJ1-5 | . | TRBV3-1/TRBV3-2 | TGTGCCAGCAGCCAAGGTTCCGGAAATCAGCCCCAGCATTTT | CASSQGSGNQPQHF
TRBD1 | TRBJ1-2 | . | TRBV20-1 | TGCAGCGGGACAGGGCGGTATGGCTACACCTTC | CSGTGRYGYTF
. | TRBJ2-1 | once | TRBV6-5 | TGTGCCACCGAAATGGACGGCTACTCCTACAATGAGCAGTTCTTC | CATEMDGYSYNEQFF
. | TRBJ2-1 | . | TRBV15 | TGTGCCACCAGCAGAGATCTAAACAATGAGCAGTTCTTC | CATSRDLNNEQFF
. | TRBJ1-3 | . | TRBV5-1 | TGCGCCAGCAGCTGGGAACCACAAGTACCTCCGTTATATTTT | CASSWEPQVPPLYF
. | TRBJ1-2 | . | TRBV5-8 | TGTGCCAGCAGCTTCGAGCAAAACTATGGCTACACCTTC | CASSFEQNYGYTF
. | TRBJ1-5 | . | TRBV27 | TGTGCCAGCAGTCCAAAGGGTTATAGCAATCAGCCCCAGCATTTT | CASSPKGYSNQPQHF
TRBD1 | TRBJ1-5 | . | TRBV19 | TGTGCCAGTAGTATAGGCGGGACAGCGAGACAGCCCCAGCATTTT | CASSIGGTARQPQHF
TRBD1 | TRBJ2-2 | . | TRBV5-1 | TGCGCCAGCAGCCTACCCAGGGGGCGCTTGGGCGGGGAGCTGTTTTTT | CASSLPRGRLGGELFF
. | TRBJ2-2 | . | TRBV5-3 | TGTGCCAGAAGCTTGGGCCAGGGCGGATACACCGGGGAGCTGTTTTTT | CARSLGQGGYTGELFF
TRBD1 | TRBJ1-6 | . | TRBV25-1 | TGTGCCAGCAGTGACTACAGGGGTTCCTCACCCCTCCACTTT | CASSDYRGSSPLHF
TRBD1 | TRBJ2-7 | . | TRBV6-1 | TGTGCCAGCAGTGCCTCTGACAGGGCGTCAGATCCCTACGAGCAGTACTTC | CASSASDRASDPYEQYF
TRBD2 | TRBJ2-7 | . | TRBV6-6 | TGTGCCAGCAGTTACCCGGGGACTAGCGTCACCGAGCAGTACTTC | CASSYPGTSVTEQYF
TRBD2 | TRBJ2-7 | . | TRBV18 | TGTGCCAGCTCACCACTACTAGCGGGGAACTACGAGCAGTACTTC | CASSPLLAGNYEQYF
. | TRBJ2-7 | . | TRBV28 | TGTGCCAGCAGTCCCCCGTTATCCTACGAGCAGTACTTC | CASSPPLSYEQYF
TRBD2 | TRBJ2-1 | . | TRBV18 | TGTGCCAGCTCACCACGACTAGCGGGAGGTTTCGAGCAGTTCTTC | CASSPRLAGGFEQFF
. | TRBJ2-3 | . | TRBV1 | TGCACCAGCAGCCAAAGGAGGGGACAGAGTAGCACAGATACGCAGTATTTT | CTSSQRRGQSSTDTQYF
. | TRBJ1-5 | . | TRBV19 | TGTGCCAGTAGTATCCGACTCCTTAGCAATCAGCCCCAGCATTTT | CASSIRLLSNQPQHF
. | TRBJ1-2 | . | TRBV2 | TGTGCTACGGAGGGGGGGGTTTCATCAGAAGGTGGCTACACCTTC | CATEGGVSSEGGYTF
. | TRBJ1-2 | . | TRBV28 | TGTGCCAGCAGTTTCGGCCCAGGGCAAGCTAACTATGGCTACACCTTC | CASSFGPGQANYGYTF
TRBD1 | TRBJ1-5 | . | TRBV19 | TGTGCCAGTAGTCCCGGACAGGGGAATCAGCCCCAGCATTTT | CASSPGQGNQPQHF
. | TRBJ1-5 | . | TRBV10-3 | TGTGCCATCAGTGCCAGCCAAGGGCAGCCCCAGCATTTT | CAISASQGQPQHF
. | TRBJ2-3 | . | TRBV5-8 | TGTGCCAGCAGCTTGGGCGCGCGCATGAATACGCAGTATTTT | CASSLGARMNTQYF
. | TRBJ1-4 | . | TRBV6-5 | TGTGCCAGCTATAGGGACCCTAATGAAAAACTGTTTTTT | CASYRDPNEKLFF
TRBD1 | TRBJ2-5 | . | TRBV4-1 | TGCGCCAGCAGCCAAGACAGGGGCGACAGGGCCCAAGAGACCCAGTACTTC | CASSQDRGDRAQETQYF
. | TRBJ2-5 | . | TRBV7-9 | TGTGCCAGCAGCTTAGACGTGGGGGCCCAAGAGACCCAGTACTTC | CASSLDVGAQETQYF
. | TRBJ2-3 | . | TRBV10-3 | TGTGCCACCCAACTAGGGACCATTGGCACAGATACGCAGTATTTT | CATQLGTIGTDTQYF
. | TRBJ1-2 | . | TRBV28 | TGTGCCAGCAGTTCTGAGATGGCTAACTATGGCTACACCTTC | CASSSEMANYGYTF
TRBD2 | TRBJ2-1 | few | TRBV3-1/TRBV3-2 | TGTGCCAGCAGCCAGGACGGACTAGCGGGAGGCCCGATGGATGAGCAGTTCTTC | CASSQDGLAGGPMDEQFF
TRBD2 | TRBJ2-2 | . | TRBV10-3 | TGTGCCACACAAGAGCGGGAGGGCACCGGGGAGCTGTTTTTT | CATQEREGTGELFF
TRBD1 | TRBJ1-1 | few | TRBV10-1 | TGCGCCAGCGAAAAGGACAGGGTGTCTTTCTTT | CASEKDRVSFF
. | TRBJ2-1 | . | TRBV11-3 | TGTGCCAGCAGCTTAGAAGGTCGTTCGCGCCTAAACAATGAGCAGTTCTTC | CASSLEGRSRLNNEQFF
. | TRBJ2-7 | few | TRBV30 | TGTGCCTGGAGTAGGCAACTCTCCTACGAGCAGTACTTC | CAWSRQLSYEQYF
TRBD1 | TRBJ1-2 | few | TRBV28 | TGTGCCAGCAGTTTTCCTCGGGACAGGGCTTTTGCGGATGGCTACACCTTC | CASSFPRDRAFADGYTF
. | TRBJ1-4 | . | TRBV30 | TGTGCCTGGACCGGGACCGGTAATGAAAAACTGTTTTTT | CAWTGTGNEKLFF
. | TRBJ2-7 | . | TRBV10-3 | TGTGCCATCAGTGGGACGGGAGACTCCTACGAGCAGTACTTC | CAISGTGDSYEQYF
. | TRBJ1-2 | . | TRBV6-5 | TGTGCCAGCACCTCCCACACTGGGGGCAGTGGCTACACCTTC | CASTSHTGGSGYTF
. | TRBJ2-5 | . | TRBV3-1/TRBV3-2 | TGTGCCAGCAGCCAAGGGACTGGGGGAGTGCAAGAGACCCAGTACTTC | CASSQGTGGVQETQYF